This T cell receptor (beta chain) is drawn from a study of Ad26.COV2.S vaccination and SARS-CoV-2 variants. Described treatment: roughly 19 received Ad26.COV2.S at low or high dose, single or two shots; about 5 received placebo; per-sample allocation not given. Sample collection was performed on day 63 after the first vaccine or placebo injection. The CDR3 runs to 15 residues. Between the trimmed V and J ends, which lost 6 bases and 0 bases, there was a span of 12 bases. The germline CDR1 and CDR2 sequences are MNHEY and SVGAGI. Profiling relied on immunoSEQ multiplex PCR, and the TCRdb table lists in-frame clones only, not all of them. The sample consists of about 680,000 clones, 89% of them appearing once.

The chain links TRBV6-5 to TRBJ1-5; D might be TRBD1 (6 bases). The sequence was obtained from a person aged 18-65 years who received the Ad26.COV2.S COVID-19 vaccine or a placebo. Sequenced material: peripheral blood, taken in a trial of Ad26.COV2.S vaccine versus placebo. This CDR3 reads CASRGTRYSNQPQHF. The DNA for the CDR3 is TGTGCCAGCAGAGGGACAAGATATAGCAATCAGCCCCAGCATTTT.